This T cell receptor beta chain was observed in a study of lymphopenia after photon versus proton radiotherapy. On this clone itself: Its antigen is not known.

This CDR3 has 16 residues. Germline V gene data show CDR1 as SGHAT and CDR2 as FQNNGV. V lost 1 base and J 5 bases, leaving 15 bases between the germline ends. Study-wide results and caveats: Photon-treated patients lost naive T cells and TCR diversity; proton-treated stayed stable. After lymphocyte nadir, photon-treated repertoires showed oligoclonal expansion, especially CD8+ Temra. Post-nadir TCR diversity decline inversely tracked overall survival among those who died. Only patients who died were analyzed for survival; proton advantage is unproven.

Data came from immunoSEQ multiplex PCR; TCRdb stores just in-frame clones and leaves some out. The repertoire has approximately 170,000 clones, 88% of them found once; the top ten carry approximately 4.6%. The input for sequencing was peripheral blood, taken from a patient treated with photon-based radiotherapy. The TCR sequence derives from a man aged 45 to 65 with gastric cancer. This chain links TRBV11-2 with TRBJ2-1, with unresolved D. CDR3 DNA: TGTGCCAGCAGCTTAGTTCCCCCCCGTGCCCACAATGAGCAGTTCTTC. Translation gives CASSLVPPRAHNEQFF.